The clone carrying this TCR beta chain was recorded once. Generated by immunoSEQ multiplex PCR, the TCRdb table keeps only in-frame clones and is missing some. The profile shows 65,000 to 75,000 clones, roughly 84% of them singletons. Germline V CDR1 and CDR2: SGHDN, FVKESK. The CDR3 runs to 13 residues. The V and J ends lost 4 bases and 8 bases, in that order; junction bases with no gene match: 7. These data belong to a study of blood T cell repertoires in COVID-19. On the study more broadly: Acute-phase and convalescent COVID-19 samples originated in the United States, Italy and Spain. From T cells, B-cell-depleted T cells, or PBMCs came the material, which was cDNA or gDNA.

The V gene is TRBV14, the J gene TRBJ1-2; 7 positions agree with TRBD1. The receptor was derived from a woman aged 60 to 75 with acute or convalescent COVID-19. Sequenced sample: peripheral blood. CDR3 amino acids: CASSRWDSGGYTF. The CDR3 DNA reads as TGTGCCAGCAGCCGATGGGACAGTGGCGGCTACACCTTC.